This T cell receptor beta chain was identified during a study of blood T cell repertoires in COVID-19. Methods used by the authors: The authors estimated nucleated cell counts from reference gene primer amplification. Only in-frame clones appear in the TCRdb table, and some are missing; sequencing was by immunoSEQ multiplex PCR. V and J calls and clone size are as listed in that table; D and trimming were resolved from the DNA. The sample lists approximately 300,000 clones, around 85% occurring once. Participants were aged 18 to 89 years from roughly 26 US areas. Allocation to cohorts depended on clinical history reported by the participants. Exposed volunteers were people who met a COVID-19 case within 2 weeks before study entry. V lost 11 bases to trimming and J lost 0 bases, with 11 bases between them. There are 13 residues in the CDR3. Germline CDR1 reads MGHDK; CDR2 reads SYGVNS.

The chain couples TRBV25-1 to TRBJ2-1; D call uncertain. The receptor was derived from a woman in her twenties or thirties who had been exposed to COVID-19. The sequenced sample consisted of PBMCs or T cells enriched from blood (not recorded which). Written as DNA, the CDR3 is TGTGCCGTGCGGCCTAGCTCCTACAATGAGCAGTTCTTC. It translates to CAVRPSSYNEQFF.